This T cell receptor beta chain was identified during a study of shared clonotypes between healthy human individuals. Study-wide context: A donor's plate count was three for CD4 naive and three for CD4 memory; CD8 naive had two and CD8 memory one. Whole-study results and caveats: Larger richness was generally estimated for naive than memory subsets.

Note on this clone: No antigen is known for it.

The naive CD8 population came from CD45RO-negative cells selected for CCR7, without terminally differentiated effector memory CD45RA+ cells. The donors, all of them Caucasian adults, lived in Nashville, Tennessee. The CDR3 consists of 15 residues. The germline V gene has CDR1 SGHDN and CDR2 FVKESK. Losses at the gene ends were 4 bases for V and 10 bases for J; bases not matched to a gene: 13. Data came from immunoSEQ multiplex PCR; TCRdb stores just in-frame clones and leaves some out. The repertoire has 2 million to 2.5 million clones, 85% to 95% of them found once; the top ten carry approximately 1.2%.

The sequencing input was naive CD8+ T cells sorted from blood. The rearrangement links TRBV14 to TRBJ1-1; 9 nucleotides match TRBD1. This clonotype was sampled from a young man in good health. The CDR3 sequence is CASSLYRGLRLRAFF. For the CDR3, the DNA is TGTGCCAGCAGCCTTTACAGGGGGCTTCGGCTTAGAGCTTTCTTT.